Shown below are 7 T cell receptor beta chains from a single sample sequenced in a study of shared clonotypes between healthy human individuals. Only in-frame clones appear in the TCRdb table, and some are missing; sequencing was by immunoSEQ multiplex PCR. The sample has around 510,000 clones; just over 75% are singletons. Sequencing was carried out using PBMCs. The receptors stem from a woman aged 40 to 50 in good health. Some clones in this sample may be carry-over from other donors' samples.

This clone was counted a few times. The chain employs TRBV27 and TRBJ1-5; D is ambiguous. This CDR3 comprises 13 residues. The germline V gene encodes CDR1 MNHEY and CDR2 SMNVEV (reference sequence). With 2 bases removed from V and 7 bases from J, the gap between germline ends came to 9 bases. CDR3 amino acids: CASSLTFRQPQHF. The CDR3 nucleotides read TGTGCCAGCAGTTTAACATTCCGCCAGCCCCAGCATTTT.

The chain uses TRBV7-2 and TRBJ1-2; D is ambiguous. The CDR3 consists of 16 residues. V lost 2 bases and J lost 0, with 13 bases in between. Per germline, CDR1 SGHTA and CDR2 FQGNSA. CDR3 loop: CASSLLGRPTNYGYTF. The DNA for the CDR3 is TGTGCCAGCAGCTTACTAGGACGCCCTACTAACTATGGCTACACCTTC. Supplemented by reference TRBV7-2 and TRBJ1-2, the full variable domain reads GAGVSQSPSNKVTEKGKDVELRCDPISGHTALYWYRQSLGQGLEFLIYFQGNSAPDKSGLPSDRFSAERTGGSVSTLTIQRTQQEDSAVYLCASSLLGRPTNYGYTFGSGTRLTVV.

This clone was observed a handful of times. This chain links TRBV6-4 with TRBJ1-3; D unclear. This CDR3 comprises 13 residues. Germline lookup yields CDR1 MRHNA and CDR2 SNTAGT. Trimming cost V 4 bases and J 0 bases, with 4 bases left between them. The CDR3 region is CASSADSGNTIYF. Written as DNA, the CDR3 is TGTGCCAGCAGTGCGGACTCTGGAAACACCATATATTTT.

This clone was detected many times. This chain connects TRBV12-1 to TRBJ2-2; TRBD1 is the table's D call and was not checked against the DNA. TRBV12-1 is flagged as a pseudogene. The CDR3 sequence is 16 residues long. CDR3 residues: CASSFCGQPNTGELFF. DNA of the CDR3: TGTGCCAGCAGCTTTTGTGGACAGCCGAACACCGGGGAGCTGTTTTTT.

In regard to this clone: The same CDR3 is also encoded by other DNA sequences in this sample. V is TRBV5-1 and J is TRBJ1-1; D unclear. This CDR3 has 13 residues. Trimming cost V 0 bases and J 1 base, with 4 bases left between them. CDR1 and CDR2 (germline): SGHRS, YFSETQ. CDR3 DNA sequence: TGCGCCAGCAGCTTGGGGTGGAACACTGAAGCTTTCTTT. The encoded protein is CASSLGWNTEAFF.

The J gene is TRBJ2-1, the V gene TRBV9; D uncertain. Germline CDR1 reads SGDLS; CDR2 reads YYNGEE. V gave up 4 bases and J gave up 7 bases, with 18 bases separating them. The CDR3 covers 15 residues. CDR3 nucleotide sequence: TGTGCCAGCAGCCTTAGCACAGAACCATGGAATGAGCAGTTCTTC. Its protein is CASSLSTEPWNEQFF.

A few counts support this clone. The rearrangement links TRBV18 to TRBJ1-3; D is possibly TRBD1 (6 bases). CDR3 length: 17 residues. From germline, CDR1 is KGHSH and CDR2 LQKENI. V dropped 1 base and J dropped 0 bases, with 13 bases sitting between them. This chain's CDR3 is CASSPRPGTPSGNTIYF. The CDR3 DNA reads TGTGCCAGCTCACCACGCCCGGGGACACCCTCTGGAAACACCATATATTTT.